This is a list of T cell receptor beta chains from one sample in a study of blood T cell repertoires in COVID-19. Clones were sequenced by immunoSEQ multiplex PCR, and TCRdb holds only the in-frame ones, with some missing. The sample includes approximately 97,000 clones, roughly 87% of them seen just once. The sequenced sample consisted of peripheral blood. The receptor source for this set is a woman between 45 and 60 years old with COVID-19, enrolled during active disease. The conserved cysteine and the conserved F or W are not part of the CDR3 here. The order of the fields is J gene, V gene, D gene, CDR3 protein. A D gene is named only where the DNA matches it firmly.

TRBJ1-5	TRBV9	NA	ASSVDQNQPQH
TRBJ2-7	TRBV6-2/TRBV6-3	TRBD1	ASSYRTGMYEQY
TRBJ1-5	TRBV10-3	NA	ARRGNQPQH
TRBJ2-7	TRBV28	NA	ASSFNYEQY
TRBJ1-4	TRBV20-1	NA	SASDPTATNEKLF
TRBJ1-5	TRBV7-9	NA	ASSGTGVYSNQPQH
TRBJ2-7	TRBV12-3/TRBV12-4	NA	ASTWAGSYEQY
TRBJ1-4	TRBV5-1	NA	ASSLEGPNEKLF
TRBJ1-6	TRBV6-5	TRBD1	ASSLTGEGPPLH
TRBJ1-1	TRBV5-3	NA	ARSLGEGGTEAF
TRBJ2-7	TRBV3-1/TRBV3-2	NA	ASSQGGYEQY
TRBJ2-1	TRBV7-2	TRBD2	ASSASGGLDEQF
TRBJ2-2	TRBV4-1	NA	ASRKEQGDTGELF
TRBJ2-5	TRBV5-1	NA	ASSQAGQAGVLAKETQY
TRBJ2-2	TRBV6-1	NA	ASSEYGELF
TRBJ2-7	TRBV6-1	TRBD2	ASREGTSIIEQY
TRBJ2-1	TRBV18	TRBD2	ASSPPTGGTSGYNEQF
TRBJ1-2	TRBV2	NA	ANAGRSNYGYT
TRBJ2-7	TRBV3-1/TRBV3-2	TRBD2	ASSQTGTRVHEQY
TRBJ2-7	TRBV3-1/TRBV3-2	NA	ASSQNPGADEQY
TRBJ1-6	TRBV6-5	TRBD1	ASSSPTGSALH
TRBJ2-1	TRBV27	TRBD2	ASSSSSGPTVYNEQF
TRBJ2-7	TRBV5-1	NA	ASSFPSGRAYEQY
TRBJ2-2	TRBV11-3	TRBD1	ASSYRTGKTGELF
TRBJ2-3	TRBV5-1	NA	ASSLAGYGTDTQY
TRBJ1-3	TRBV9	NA	ASSVQDSRNTIY
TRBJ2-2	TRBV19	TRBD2	ASSWGLAGGTGELF
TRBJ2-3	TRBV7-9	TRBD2	ASKGLAGSTDTQY
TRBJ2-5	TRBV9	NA	ASYVGGETQY
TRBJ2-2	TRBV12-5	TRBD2	ASGAGANTGELF
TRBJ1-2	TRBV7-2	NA	ASSQDSFYGYT
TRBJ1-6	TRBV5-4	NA	ASSLKRDSPLH
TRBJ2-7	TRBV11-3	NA	ASSAPGTPGVEQY